This is a list of T cell receptor beta chains from one sample in a study of shared clonotypes between healthy human individuals. TCRdb keeps only in-frame clones here, not all; method: immunoSEQ multiplex PCR. The repertoire includes approximately 2.5 million clones, more than 90% of them detected once, and 0.13% to 0.15% sits in the top ten. The sample consisted of naive CD4+ T cells sorted from blood. The source of these receptors is a man between 18 and 35 years old in good health. CDR3s include the opening cysteine and the closing phenylalanine or tryptophan. The order of the fields is D gene, J gene, clone size, V gene, CDR3 length, CDR3 protein, CDR3 DNA. D genes are given only for firm matches. Size is omitted from some rows. Given values are once, few, many or a class for expanded clones.

>TRBD1|TRBJ2-3|NA|TRBV19|17
CASSISRTGGRTDTQYF
TGTGCCAGTAGTATATCCCGGACAGGGGGCCGCACAGATACGCAGTATTTT
>NA|TRBJ2-7|NA|TRBV5-1|13
CASRELTGYEQYF
TGCGCCAGCAGAGAGTTAACGGGCTACGAGCAGTACTTC
>NA|TRBJ2-5|NA|TRBV7-9|13
CASSLDGKETQYF
TGTGCCAGCAGCTTAGACGGGAAAGAGACCCAGTACTTC
>TRBD1|TRBJ1-1|NA|TRBV27|14
CASSLGGGNTEAFF
TGTGCCAGCAGTCTAGGGGGCGGGAACACTGAAGCTTTCTTT
>NA|TRBJ1-4|NA|TRBV7-2|18
CASSSPERWAVPNEKLFF
TGTGCCAGCAGCTCCCCGGAGAGGTGGGCAGTCCCTAATGAAAAACTGTTTTTT
>NA|TRBJ2-2|NA|TRBV10-3|13
CAISPGLTGELFF
TGTGCCATCAGTCCGGGACTCACCGGGGAGCTGTTTTTT
>TRBD2|TRBJ2-7|NA|TRBV7-9|14
CASSPASGAYEQYF
TGTGCCAGCAGCCCCGCGAGCGGGGCGTACGAGCAGTACTTC
>NA|TRBJ2-6|NA|TRBV6-6|15
CASSGERGGANVLTF
TGTGCCAGCAGTGGGGAAAGGGGTGGGGCCAACGTCCTGACTTTC
>TRBD1|TRBJ1-2|NA|TRBV4-1|15
CASSQGTGQGYGYTF
TGCGCCAGCAGCCAAGGGACAGGTCAGGGCTATGGCTACACCTTC
>TRBD2|TRBJ2-1|NA|TRBV5-1|16
CASTKSGLAGVNEQFF
TGCGCCAGCACTAAATCCGGCTTAGCGGGAGTCAATGAGCAGTTCTTC
>TRBD2|TRBJ2-1|NA|TRBV10-1|16
CASSESSSGGGREQFF
TGCGCCAGCAGTGAGTCATCTAGCGGGGGGGGTCGAGAGCAGTTCTTC
>TRBD1|TRBJ2-7|NA|TRBV6-5|15
CASRRQGVRYYEQYF
TGTGCCAGCAGACGACAGGGGGTCCGATACTACGAGCAGTACTTC
>TRBD1|TRBJ1-3|NA|TRBV2|16
CASSLSGAGGGNTIYF
TGTGCCAGCAGTCTAAGCGGGGCAGGGGGTGGAAACACCATATATTTT
>NA|TRBJ1-6|NA|TRBV7-2|17
CASSPGHLRDLNSPLHF
TGTGCCAGCAGCCCGGGACATTTGAGAGATCTTAATTCACCCCTCCACTTT
>NA|TRBJ2-3|NA|TRBV10-1|20
CASSEFLMASKGGVPDTQYF
TGCGCCAGCAGTGAGTTCCTCATGGCATCGAAGGGGGGGGTACCGGATACGCAGTATTTT
>TRBD1|TRBJ1-1|NA|TRBV5-1|16
CASSGGQGAGYTEAFF
TGCGCCAGCAGCGGAGGACAGGGGGCCGGGTACACTGAAGCTTTCTTT
>NA|TRBJ1-2|NA|TRBV6-5|14
CASSYAGTNYGYTF
TGTGCCAGCAGTTACGCGGGAACTAACTATGGCTACACCTTC
>TRBD1|TRBJ1-4|NA|TRBV30|14
CAWSLGQFNEKLFF
TGTGCCTGGAGTCTGGGACAGTTTAATGAAAAACTGTTTTTT
>TRBD1|TRBJ2-6|NA|TRBV25-1|15
CASRQGLDGANVLTF
TGTGCCAGCAGACAGGGGCTTGATGGGGCCAACGTCCTGACTTTC
>TRBD2|TRBJ2-3|NA|TRBV5-1|15
CASSSDLAGEDTQYF
TGCGCCAGCAGCTCGGACCTAGCGGGAGAGGATACGCAGTATTTT
>TRBD2|TRBJ2-7|NA|TRBV5-4|16
CASSFGLAGSSYEQYF
TGTGCCAGCAGCTTTGGGCTAGCGGGGTCCTCCTACGAGCAGTACTTC
>TRBD2|TRBJ2-5|NA|TRBV28|13
CASSREGWETQYF
TGTGCCAGCAGCCGGGAGGGATGGGAGACCCAGTACTTC
>NA|TRBJ2-4|NA|TRBV5-1|12
CASKRRGGIQYF
TGCGCCAGCAAGAGGCGGGGCGGCATTCAGTACTTC
>TRBD1|TRBJ1-6|NA|TRBV7-2|17
CASSSKGSGGTNSPLHF
TGTGCCAGCAGCTCAAAGGGGTCAGGGGGGACAAATTCACCCCTCCACTTT
>NA|TRBJ2-3|NA|TRBV18|15
CASSPQQGGTDTQYF
TGTGCCAGCTCACCACAGCAGGGAGGCACAGATACGCAGTATTTT
>TRBD1|TRBJ1-5|NA|TRBV19|19
CASSRPGQAGGYSNQPQHF
TGTGCCAGTAGTCGTCCGGGACAGGCGGGGGGTTATAGCAATCAGCCCCAGCATTTT
>NA|TRBJ2-7|NA|TRBV5-3|14
CARSLWGRSYEQYF
TGTGCCAGAAGCTTGTGGGGAAGATCCTACGAGCAGTACTTC
>NA|TRBJ1-4|once|TRBV27|15
CASSQRPAGGEKLFF
TGTGCCAGCAGTCAAAGACCGGCAGGAGGTGAAAAACTGTTTTTT
>NA|TRBJ1-6|NA|TRBV4-3|13
CASSQDGVSPLHF
TGCGCCAGCAGCCAAGATGGGGTCTCACCCCTCCACTTT
>TRBD2|TRBJ2-3|NA|TRBV6-1|14
CASTGAGGTDTQYF
TGTGCCAGCACTGGGGCGGGGGGCACAGATACGCAGTATTTT
>TRBD1|TRBJ2-2|NA|TRBV7-9|17
CASSLGHGTGGTGELFF
TGTGCCAGCAGCTTAGGGCATGGGACAGGGGGCACCGGGGAGCTGTTTTTT
>NA|TRBJ2-7|NA|TRBV27|15
CASSFSGEISYEQYF
TGTGCCAGCAGTTTCTCAGGGGAAATCTCCTACGAGCAGTACTTC
>TRBD1|TRBJ1-1|NA|TRBV5-1|16
CASGSGGTAPNTEAFF
TGCGCCAGCGGGTCTGGAGGGACAGCCCCTAACACTGAAGCTTTCTTT
>TRBD1|TRBJ1-5|NA|TRBV28|13
CASSGQGSQPQHF
TGTGCCAGCAGTGGACAGGGAAGTCAGCCCCAGCATTTT
>NA|TRBJ2-5|NA|TRBV19|13
CASSMQGAETQYF
TGTGCCAGTAGTATGCAAGGGGCGGAGACCCAGTACTTC
>TRBD1|TRBJ2-5|NA|TRBV28|16
CASSNPRQGAQETQYF
TGTGCCAGCAGCAATCCTCGACAGGGGGCCCAAGAGACCCAGTACTTC
>NA|TRBJ1-4|NA|TRBV25-1|14
CASSDATTNEKLFF
TGTGCCAGCAGTGATGCGACAACTAATGAAAAACTGTTTTTT
>NA|TRBJ2-5|NA|TRBV5-1|16
CASSEPARGGVETQYF
TGCGCCAGCAGCGAACCTGCCAGGGGGGGTGTAGAGACCCAGTACTTC
>TRBD1|TRBJ2-1|NA|TRBV7-9|15
CASSLTGTVNNEQFF
TGTGCCAGCAGCTTAACCGGGACAGTTAACAATGAGCAGTTCTTC
>TRBD2|TRBJ2-3|NA|TRBV10-2|14
CASRRTSASDTQYF
TGCGCCAGCCGACGGACTAGCGCCTCAGATACGCAGTATTTT
>TRBD1|TRBJ2-7|NA|TRBV7-6|15
CASSSGGSNSYEQYF
TGTGCCAGCAGTTCAGGGGGCAGTAACTCCTACGAGCAGTACTTC
>NA|TRBJ2-1|once|TRBV7-8|11
CASSPGPEEFF
TGTGCCAGCAGCCCGGGACCCGAGGAGTTCTTC
>TRBD2|TRBJ2-5|NA|TRBV6-1|15
CASSGLAGIGETQYF
TGTGCCAGCAGTGGGTTAGCGGGTATCGGTGAGACCCAGTACTTC
>NA|TRBJ1-5|NA|TRBV11-2|13
CASSLDVGDPQHF
TGTGCCAGCAGCTTAGATGTGGGAGACCCCCAGCATTTT
>NA|TRBJ2-1|NA|TRBV30|11
CAWTSYNEQFF
TGTGCCTGGACCAGTTACAATGAGCAGTTCTTC
>NA|TRBJ1-3|NA|TRBV19|15
CASRDLGISGNTIYF
TGTGCCAGTAGAGACTTAGGGATCTCTGGAAACACCATATATTTT
>NA|TRBJ1-4|NA|TRBV5-1|16
CASSFSMGLTNEKLFF
TGCGCCAGCAGCTTCTCCATGGGCCTAACTAATGAAAAACTGTTTTTT